Sequencing of this T cell receptor (beta chain) was carried out in a study of T cells in Graves' hyperthyroidism and ophthalmopathy. V lost 4 bases and J lost 3, with 10 bases in between. The CDR3 totals 13 residues. Germline V lookup: CDR1 SEHNR, CDR2 FQNEAQ (reference sequence). Patients aged 18 to 65 had newly diagnosed hyperthyroidism that had lasted under 2 months. General study findings and limits: Researchers report that a 13 V-J model separated ophthalmopathy from stable hyperthyroidism.

Concerning this clonotype itself: Its antigen remains unknown.

Template material for amplifying TCR beta CDR3 regions consisted of RNA transcripts. Primed by the HTBI set, a first-round RT-PCR was run on the TCR CDR3. TCRdb reprocessed the multiplex PCR reads with MiXCR, giving one entry per CDR3 protein. The sample has about 340,000 distinct CDR3 sequences; around a fifth are singletons. The clonotype originates from a woman in her forties or fifties with Graves' hyperthyroidism. The sample comprised blood. This chain uses TRBV7-9 with TRBJ2-7; D gene ambiguous. CDR3 in DNA: TGTGCCAGCAGCTCGAACACAGTCTACGAGCAGTACTTC. Protein: CASSSNTVYEQYF.